What follows is one T cell receptor (beta chain) and its context. Source study methods: Amplification with reference gene primers provided the estimates of nucleated cell counts. Generated by immunoSEQ multiplex PCR, the TCRdb table keeps only in-frame clones and is missing some. V and J calls and clone size follow that table, whereas D and trimming were derived from the DNA. The sample has 250,000 to 300,000 clones; about 90% are singletons. Germline V gives CDR1 KGHDR, CDR2 SFDVKD. There are 17 residues in the CDR3. Trimming left V 3 bases short and J 4 bases short, with 20 bases between. This sample was included in a study of blood T cell repertoires in COVID-19. The overall study: Acute and convalescent COVID-19 specimens originated in the United States, Italy and Spain.

Assignments of participants to cohorts depended upon their own reported clinical history. The material sequenced was PBMCs or T cells enriched from blood (not recorded which). This clonotype was obtained from a human donor in a cohort exposed to, infected with or recovered from COVID-19 (not recorded which). The donor label of this sample is uncertain. The rearrangement joins TRBV24-1 to TRBJ1-2; the D gene is possibly TRBD1 (6 bases). CDR3 amino acids: CATSDMAPMGQTYGYTF. Here the CDR3 DNA reads TGTGCCACCAGTGATATGGCCCCCATGGGACAAACCTATGGCTACACCTTC.